Listed below are T cell receptor beta chains from one sample, sequenced in a study of monozygotic twins with inflammatory bowel disease. From the 5' RACE reads, TCRdb lists one entry per CDR3 protein and no DNA. This sample's table has 150,000 to 200,000 distinct CDR3 sequences. Sequenced: blood. The receptors were gathered from a human donor with ulcerative colitis or Crohn's disease, or a healthy co-twin of an affected twin (not recorded which). Both conserved end residues are part of each CDR3.

CDR3 length	J gene	V gene	CDR3 protein
13	TRBJ1-1	TRBV7-9	CASSLVGSQAAFF
15	TRBJ2-6	TRBV10-3	CAISEGLPGANVLTF
12	TRBJ2-3	TRBV29-1	CSGRSGGDTQYF
14	TRBJ2-2	TRBV3-1	CASRGTGKNGELFF
14	TRBJ2-7	TRBV5-1	CASTLEASSYEQYF
14	TRBJ1-5	TRBV6-2/TRBV6-3	CASSDRGRIQPQHF
16	TRBJ2-1	TRBV12-3/TRBV12-4	CASSLLGGAMPNEQFF
14	TRBJ1-1	TRBV29-1	CSVGRMEGATEAFF
16	TRBJ2-6	TRBV5-1	CASSSVLGSGANVLTF
12	TRBJ2-7	TRBV6-1	CASRGLVAEQYF
16	TRBJ2-2	TRBV12-3/TRBV12-4	CASKRIWDRNTGELIF
15	TRBJ1-3	TRBV3-1	CASSQERNSGNTIYF
15	TRBJ2-1	TRBV20-1	CSARTRGTSYNEQFF
14	TRBJ2-7	TRBV7-9	CASSLAGTRYEQYF
14	TRBJ2-7	TRBV7-2	CASSLREISNEQYF
14	TRBJ2-5	TRBV5-1	CASSEQGVRETQYF
15	TRBJ2-2	TRBV5-1	CASSLAASLGGELFF
14	TRBJ2-1	TRBV30	CAWSPSGLAGEQFF
15	TRBJ2-5	TRBV14	CASSPEQGNQETQYF
16	TRBJ2-7	TRBV20-1	CSARDPKTGVAYEQYF
12	TRBJ1-1	TRBV20-1	CSARPTNTEAFF
15	TRBJ2-1	TRBV10-3	CAISESGQGKNEQFF
14	TRBJ1-2	TRBV4-3	CASSQEKGAYGYTF
18	TRBJ2-7	TRBV11-2	CASSPVRFRGGYSYEQYF
16	TRBJ1-5	TRBV4-2	CASSPWTGVGRQPQHF
14	TRBJ1-1	TRBV5-1	CASNAVLSNTEAFF
18	TRBJ2-1	TRBV5-1	CASSLDGVGSGSSNEQFF
14	TRBJ2-7	TRBV10-1	CASSGGAANYEQYF
14	TRBJ2-7	TRBV29-1	CSVEGAGDSYEQYF
19	TRBJ2-2	TRBV18	CASSPLPGLAGRNTGELFF